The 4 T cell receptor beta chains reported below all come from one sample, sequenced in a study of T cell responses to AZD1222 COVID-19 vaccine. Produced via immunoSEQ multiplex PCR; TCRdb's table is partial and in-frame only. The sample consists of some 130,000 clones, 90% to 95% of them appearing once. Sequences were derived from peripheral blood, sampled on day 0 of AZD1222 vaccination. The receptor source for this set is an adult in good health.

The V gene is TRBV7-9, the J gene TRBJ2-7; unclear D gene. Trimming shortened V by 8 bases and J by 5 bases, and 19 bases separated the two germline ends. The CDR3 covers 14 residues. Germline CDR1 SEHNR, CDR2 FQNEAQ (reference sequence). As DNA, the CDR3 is TGTGCCAGCTCCCCCGGGCTGGGTGTGGACGAGCAGTACTTC. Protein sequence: CASSPGLGVDEQYF.

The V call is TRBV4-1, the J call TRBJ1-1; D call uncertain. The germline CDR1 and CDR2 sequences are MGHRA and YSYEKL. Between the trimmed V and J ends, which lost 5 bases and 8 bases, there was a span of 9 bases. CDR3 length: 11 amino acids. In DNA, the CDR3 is TGCGCCAGCAGCGAATTGGAAGAAGCTTTCTTT. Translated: CASSELEEAFF.

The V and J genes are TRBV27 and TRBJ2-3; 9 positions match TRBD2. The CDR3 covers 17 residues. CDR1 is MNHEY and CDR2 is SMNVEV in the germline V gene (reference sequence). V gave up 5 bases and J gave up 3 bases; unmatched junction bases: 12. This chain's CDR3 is CASSKLISGSRTDTQYF. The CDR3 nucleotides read TGTGCCAGCAGTAAGCTGATTAGCGGGAGTCGTACAGATACGCAGTATTTT.

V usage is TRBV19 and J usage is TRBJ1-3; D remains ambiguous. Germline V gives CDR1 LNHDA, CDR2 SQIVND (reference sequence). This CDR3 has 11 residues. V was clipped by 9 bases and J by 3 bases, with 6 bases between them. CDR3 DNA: TGTGCCAGCCGACGTGGAAACACCATATATTTT. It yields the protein CASRRGNTIYF.